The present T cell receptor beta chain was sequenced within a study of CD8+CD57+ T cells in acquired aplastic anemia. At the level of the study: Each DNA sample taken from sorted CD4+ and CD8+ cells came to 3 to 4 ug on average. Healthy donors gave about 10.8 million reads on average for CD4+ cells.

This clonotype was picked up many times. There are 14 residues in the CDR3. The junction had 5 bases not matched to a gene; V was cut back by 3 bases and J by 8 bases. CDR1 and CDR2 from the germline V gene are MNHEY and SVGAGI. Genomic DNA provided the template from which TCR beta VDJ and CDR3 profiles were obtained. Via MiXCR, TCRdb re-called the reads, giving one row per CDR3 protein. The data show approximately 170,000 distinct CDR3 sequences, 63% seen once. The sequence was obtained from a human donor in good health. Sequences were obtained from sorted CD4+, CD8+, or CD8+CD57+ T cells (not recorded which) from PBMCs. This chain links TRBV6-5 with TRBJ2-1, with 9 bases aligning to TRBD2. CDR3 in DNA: TGTGCCAGCAGTTATGAACGGACTAGCGATGAGCAGTTCTTC. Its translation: CASSYERTSDEQFF.